This T cell receptor beta chain originates from a study of vaccination and CD4 T cells after COVID-19. Documented treatment: approximately 10-day PBMC culture with coronavirus spike peptide pools or control peptides (ViraFEST assay). In the ViraFEST assay, peptide-pool expansion preceded TCR sequencing of expanded clonotypes. With the Oncomine TCR Beta short-read assay, DNA from cultured CD4+ T cells was sequenced. TCRdb recomputed calls from the PCR reads with MiXCR, one row per CDR3 protein. The profile covers some 14,000 distinct CDR3 sequences, with around 43% appearing a single time and about 8.5% taken by the ten largest. In the case of this clonotype: The antigen remains unidentified.

The sequencing sample was made of CD4+ T cells from blood, cultured in vitro. The TCR was taken from a human donor who had recovered from COVID-19.

Here the CDR3 reads CSAVELADLRETQYF. The CDR3 DNA reads TGCAGTGCTGTAGAACTAGCGGACCTCCGGGAGACCCAGTACTTC. The chain links TRBV20-1 to TRBJ2-5; 8 nucleotides match TRBD2. This CDR3 is 15 amino acids long. Per the germline V gene, CDR1 is DFQATT and CDR2 is SNEGSKA (reference sequence). With V trimmed by 5 bases and J by 5 bases, 13 bases remained unmatched.